This T cell receptor (beta chain) stems from a study of regulatory T cells in long-lasting Graves disease. This clonotype has a handful of counts. From germline, CDR1 is MNHNS and CDR2 SASEGT. This CDR3 comprises 17 residues. The trim removed 5 bases at V and 3 bases at J, leaving 16 bases unmatched. With iRepertoire HTBI primers and Arm-PCR of CDR3 regions, TCR beta libraries were built. Using its own MiXCR run on the multiplex PCR reads, TCRdb lists one record per CDR3 protein. The table records some 340,000 distinct CDR3 sequences, about 12% of them present only once. Time point reported: newly diagnosed GD, antithyroid drugs for less than 3 months. There was RNA extracted from PBMCs, and the TCR library was made from it. These data also formed part of another study, on T cells in Graves' hyperthyroidism and ophthalmopathy.

This receptor was taken from a woman aged 18-29 years with Graves disease. The chain has TRBV6-1 and TRBJ2-7, with 7 bases matching TRBD2. Sequences were derived from peripheral blood mononuclear cells (PBMCs), sampled at new diagnosis, from a patient treated with antithyroid drugs. The CDR3 loop is CASSKLLLGGEFYEQYV. CDR3 nucleotides: TGTGCCAGCAGTAAACTTCTTCTTGGGGGGGAATTCTACGAGCAGTACGTC.